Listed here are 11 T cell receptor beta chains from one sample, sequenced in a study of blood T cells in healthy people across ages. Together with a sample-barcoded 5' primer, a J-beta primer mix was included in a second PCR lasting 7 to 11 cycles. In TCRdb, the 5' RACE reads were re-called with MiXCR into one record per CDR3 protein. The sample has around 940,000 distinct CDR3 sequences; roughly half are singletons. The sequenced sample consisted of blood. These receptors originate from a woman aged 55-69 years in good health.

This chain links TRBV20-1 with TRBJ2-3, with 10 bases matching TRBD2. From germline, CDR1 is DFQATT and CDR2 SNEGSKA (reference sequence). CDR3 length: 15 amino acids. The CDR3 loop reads CRLAGSASSTDTQYF. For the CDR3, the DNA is TGCAGACTAGCGGGAAGCGCCTCTAGCACAGATACGCAGTATTTT.

CDR3 protein: CASSEANYNEQFF. CDR3 nucleotides: TGCGCCAGCAGTGAGGCTAACTACAATGAGCAGTTCTTC. The V call is TRBV10-2, the J call TRBJ2-1; the D is unclear. Germline loops: CDR1 WSHSY, CDR2 SAAADI. V lost 2 bases and J 3 bases, leaving 5 bases between the germline ends. This CDR3 comprises 13 residues.

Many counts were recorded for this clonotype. This chain's CDR3 is CASSAEGETQYF. DNA of the CDR3: TGTGCCAGCAGCGCAGAGGGGGAGACCCAGTACTTC. The rearrangement joins TRBV7-7 to TRBJ2-5; D might be TRBD1 or TRBD2, each matching 5 bases. The CDR3 loop spans 12 amino acids. V was pared by 5 bases and J by 5 bases, with 9 bases between. Germline V gives CDR1 SSHAT, CDR2 FNYEAQ (reference sequence).

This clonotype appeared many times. The CDR3 here is CASSFFSEQYF. CDR3 coding DNA: TGTGCCAGCAGTTTTTTTAGCGAGCAGTACTTC. The chain is built from TRBV28 and TRBJ2-7; no definite D call. CDR1 MDHEN and CDR2 SYDVKM come from the germline V gene. The V end lost 3 bases, the J end lost 6 bases, and 6 bases lay between the germline ends. CDR3 length: 11 amino acids.

The CDR3 DNA sequence: TGTGCCAGCGCCCCGGGCTGGAGGGAAAAACTGTTTTTT. As protein: CASAPGWREKLFF. The chain has TRBV7-2 and TRBJ1-4; D not certain. The CDR3 extends over 13 amino acids. V lost 8 bases and J lost 8, with 15 bases in between. Per germline, CDR1 SGHTA and CDR2 FQGNSA.

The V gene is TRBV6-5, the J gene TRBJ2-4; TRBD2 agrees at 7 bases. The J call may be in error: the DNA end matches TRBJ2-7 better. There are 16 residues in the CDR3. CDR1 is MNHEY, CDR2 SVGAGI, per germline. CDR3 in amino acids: CASAPGGSGSPYEQYF. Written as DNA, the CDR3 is TGTGCCAGCGCCCCGGGAGGTAGCGGGTCCCCCTACGAGCAGTACTTC.

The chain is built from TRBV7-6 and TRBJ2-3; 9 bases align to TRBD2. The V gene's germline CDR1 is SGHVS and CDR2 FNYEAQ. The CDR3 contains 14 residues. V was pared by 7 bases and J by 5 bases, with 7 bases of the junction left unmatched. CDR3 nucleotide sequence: TGTGCCAGCAAAAGGACTAGCGCCATAGATACGCAGTATTTT. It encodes CASKRTSAIDTQYF. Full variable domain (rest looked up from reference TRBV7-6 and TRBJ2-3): GAGVSQSPRYKVTKRGQDVALRCDPISGHVSLYWYRQALGQGPEFLTYFNYEAQQDKSGLPNDRFSAERPEGSISTLTIQRTEQRDSAMYRCASKRTSAIDTQYFGPGTRLTVL.

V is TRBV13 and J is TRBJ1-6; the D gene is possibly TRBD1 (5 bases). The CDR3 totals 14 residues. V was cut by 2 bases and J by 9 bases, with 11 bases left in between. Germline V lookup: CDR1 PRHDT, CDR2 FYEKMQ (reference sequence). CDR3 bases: TGTGCCAGCAGCTTACTGAGGGGTGGTTCACCCCTCCACTTT. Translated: CASSLLRGGSPLHF. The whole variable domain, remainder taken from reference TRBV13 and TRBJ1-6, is AAGVIQSPRHLIKEKRETATLKCYPIPRHDTVYWYQQGPGQDPQFLISFYEKMQSDKGSIPDRFSAQQFSDYHSELNMSSLELGDSALYFCASSLLRGGSPLHFGNGTRLTVT.

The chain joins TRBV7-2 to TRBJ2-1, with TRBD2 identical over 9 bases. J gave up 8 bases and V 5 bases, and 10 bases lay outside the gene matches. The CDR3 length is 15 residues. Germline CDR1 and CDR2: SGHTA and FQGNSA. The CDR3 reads CASSLTGTSSYEQFF. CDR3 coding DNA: TGTGCCAGCAGCCTGACCGGGACTAGCTCCTATGAGCAGTTCTTC.

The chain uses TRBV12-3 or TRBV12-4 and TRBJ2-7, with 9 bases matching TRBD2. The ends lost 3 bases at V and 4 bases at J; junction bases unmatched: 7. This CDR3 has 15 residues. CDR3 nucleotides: TGTGCCAGCAGTTTGCGGGCGGGAGGGCAGTACGAGCAGTACTTC. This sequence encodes CASSLRAGGQYEQYF.

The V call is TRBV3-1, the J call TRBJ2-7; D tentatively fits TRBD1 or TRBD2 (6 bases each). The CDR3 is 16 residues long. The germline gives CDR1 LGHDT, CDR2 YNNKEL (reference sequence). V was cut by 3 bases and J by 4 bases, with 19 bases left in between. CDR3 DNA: TGTGCCAGCAGCCATTCTCGAAGGGGGGTCCGGTACGAGCAGTACTTC. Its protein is CASSHSRRGVRYEQYF.